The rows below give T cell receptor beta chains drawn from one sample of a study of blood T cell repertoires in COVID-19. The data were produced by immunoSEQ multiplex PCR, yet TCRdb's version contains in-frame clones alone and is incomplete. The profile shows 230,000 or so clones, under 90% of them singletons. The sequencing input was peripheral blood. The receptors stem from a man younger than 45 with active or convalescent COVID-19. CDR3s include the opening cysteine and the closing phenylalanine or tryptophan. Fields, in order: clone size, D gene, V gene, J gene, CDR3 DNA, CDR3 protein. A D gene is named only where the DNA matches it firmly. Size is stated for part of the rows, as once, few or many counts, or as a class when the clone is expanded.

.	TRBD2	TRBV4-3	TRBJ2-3	TGCGCCAGCAGCCAGGGGGGGGTCACAGATACGCAGTATTTT	CASSQGGVTDTQYF
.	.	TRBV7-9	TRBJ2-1	TGTGCCAGCAGCTTATACTACGATGAGCAGTTCTTC	CASSLYYDEQFF
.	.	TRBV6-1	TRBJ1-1	TGTGCCAGCAGTGAAATAGTCCTAGATGAAGCTTTCTTT	CASSEIVLDEAFF
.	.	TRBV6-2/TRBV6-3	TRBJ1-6	TGTGCCAGCAGTACAGGGAATTCACCCCTCCACTTT	CASSTGNSPLHF
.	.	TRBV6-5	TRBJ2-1	TGTGCCAGCAGTCGACTTCGGGGGTACTCAAATGAGCAGTTCTTC	CASSRLRGYSNEQFF
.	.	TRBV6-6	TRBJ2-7	TGTGCCAGCATGGCAGTCTCCTACGAGCAGTACTTC	CASMAVSYEQYF
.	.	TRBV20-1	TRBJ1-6	TGCAGTGCGGGGCGCCCCCTCCACTTT	CSAGRPLHF
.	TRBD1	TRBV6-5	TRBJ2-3	TGTGCCAGCGGGACAGGGGCAGATACGCAGTATTTT	CASGTGADTQYF
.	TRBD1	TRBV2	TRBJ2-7	TGTGCCAGCAGTGTCGACAGGGCCTACGAGCAGTACTTC	CASSVDRAYEQYF
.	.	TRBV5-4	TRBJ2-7	TGTGCCAGCAAATTTTTGAGTGGCGAGCAGTACTTC	CASKFLSGEQYF
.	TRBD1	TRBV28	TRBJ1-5	TGTGCCAGCAGTTCAGGGGGCTTTAGAAGCAATCAGCCCCAGCATTTT	CASSSGGFRSNQPQHF
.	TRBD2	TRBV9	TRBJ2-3	TGTGCCAGCAGCTCAAGACCAGCGGGGGGAACAGATACGCAGTATTTT	CASSSRPAGGTDTQYF
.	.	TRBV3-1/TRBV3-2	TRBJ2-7	TGTGCCAGCAGCGCGAGGAAGGGGCTCTTCTACGAGCAGTACTTC	CASSARKGLFYEQYF
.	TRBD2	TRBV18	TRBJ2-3	TGTGCCAGCTCTTATGGGACTAGTGTGGATTTAACAGATACGCAGTATTTT	CASSYGTSVDLTDTQYF
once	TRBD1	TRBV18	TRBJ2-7	TGTGCCAGCTCACCTTTGCCGGGACAGGAGGTCTACGAGCAGTACTTC	CASSPLPGQEVYEQYF
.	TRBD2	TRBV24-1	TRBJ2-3	TGTGCCACCAGTGCTTCTTTACTAGCGGAACGCACAGATACGCAGTATTTT	CATSASLLAERTDTQYF
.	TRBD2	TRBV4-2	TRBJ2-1	TGTGCCAGCAGCCAAGAGGGACTAGCGGTCTACAATGAGCAGTTCTTC	CASSQEGLAVYNEQFF
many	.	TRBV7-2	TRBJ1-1	TGTGCCAGCAGCTTAGCTTTCGGTAGCACTGAAGCTTTCTTT	CASSLAFGSTEAFF
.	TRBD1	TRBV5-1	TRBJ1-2	TGCGCCAGCAGCGCAGGACAGGGGGCGGTCTATGGCTACACCTTC	CASSAGQGAVYGYTF
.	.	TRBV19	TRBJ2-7	TGTGCCAGTAAAAACCCCGGGAGCATGGGCGAGCAGTACTTC	CASKNPGSMGEQYF
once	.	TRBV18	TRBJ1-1	TGTGCCAGCTCACCGTTGGGCCAGGGGAACACTGAAGCTTTCTTT	CASSPLGQGNTEAFF
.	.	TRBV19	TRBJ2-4	TGTGCCAGTAGTGCCAGACCGGGACAAGCCTTGAACATTCAGTACTTC	CASSARPGQALNIQYF
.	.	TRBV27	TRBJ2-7	TGTGCCAGCAGTGCAGCAGGGTCCTGGTACTTC	CASSAAGSWYF
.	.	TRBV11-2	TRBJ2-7	TGTGCCAGCAGCTTAGTACAGGCCGACCACGAGCAGTACTTC	CASSLVQADHEQYF
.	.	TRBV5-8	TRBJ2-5	TGTGCCAGCAGCTTGCGCGGGGATTACCAAGAGACCCAGTACTTC	CASSLRGDYQETQYF
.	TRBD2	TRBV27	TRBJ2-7	TGTGCCAGCAGTTATTGGCAGGGTACTAGCGGAGGTCGGGAGCAGTACTTC	CASSYWQGTSGGREQYF
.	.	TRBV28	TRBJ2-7	TGTGCCAGCAACACTAGGGGCAGGGGCTCCTACGAGCAGTACTTC	CASNTRGRGSYEQYF
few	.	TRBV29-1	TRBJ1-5	TGCAGCGTTATAGAGAATAGCAATCAGCCCCAGCATTTT	CSVIENSNQPQHF
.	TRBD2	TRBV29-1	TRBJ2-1	TGCAGCGTTGAACCGGGACTAGCCCCGTGGGAGCAGTTCTTC	CSVEPGLAPWEQFF
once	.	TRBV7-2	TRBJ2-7	TGTGCCAGCAGCTTAGAATATAGCGATAGCGAGCAGTACTTC	CASSLEYSDSEQYF
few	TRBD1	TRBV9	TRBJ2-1	TGTGCCAGCAGCGCAGGAACAGGACAGGGTAATGAGCAGTTCTTC	CASSAGTGQGNEQFF
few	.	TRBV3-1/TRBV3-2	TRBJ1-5	TGTGCCAGCAGCGAAGGCCATGAGGGTTTGCCCCAGCATTTT	CASSEGHEGLPQHF
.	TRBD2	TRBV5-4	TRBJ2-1	TGTGCCAGCAGCCGACTAGCGGGGGGGAACAATGAGCAGTTCTTC	CASSRLAGGNNEQFF
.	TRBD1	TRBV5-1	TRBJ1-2	TGCGCCAGCAGCTTGGAAGGGACAGGGGGCTACACCTTC	CASSLEGTGGYTF
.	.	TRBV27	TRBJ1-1	TGTGCCAGCAGTTCTGGGACATTACGGACTGAAGCTTTCTTT	CASSSGTLRTEAFF
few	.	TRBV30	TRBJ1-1	TGTGCCTGGAGTGTTTTCAGGGAAGGCACTGAAGCTTTCTTT	CAWSVFREGTEAFF
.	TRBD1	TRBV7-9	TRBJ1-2	TGTGCCAGCAGCCTCCGGGACAGGGATCATAGTGGCTACACCTTC	CASSLRDRDHSGYTF
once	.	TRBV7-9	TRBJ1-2	TGTGCCAGCAGCTTAACGGGGGATTTCGATGGCTACACCTTC	CASSLTGDFDGYTF
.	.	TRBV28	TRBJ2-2	TGTGCCAGCAGTTATACAGGGCGCACCGGGGAGCTGTTTTTT	CASSYTGRTGELFF
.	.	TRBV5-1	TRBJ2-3	TGCGCCAGCAGCTTGGGGCTGGGGGCGGGCACAGATACGCAGTATTTT	CASSLGLGAGTDTQYF
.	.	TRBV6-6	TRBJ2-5	TGTGCCAGCAGAACAGGGAGTGAGACCCAGTACTTC	CASRTGSETQYF
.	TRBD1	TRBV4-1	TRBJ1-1	TGCGCCAGCAGCCAAGGCCGTCTCGGACAGGGCGCTGAAGCTTTCTTT	CASSQGRLGQGAEAFF
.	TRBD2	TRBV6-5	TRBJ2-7	TGTGCCAGCAGTTTTAGCGGGAGGGCCTCCTACGAGCAGTACTTC	CASSFSGRASYEQYF
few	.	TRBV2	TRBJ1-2	TGTGCCAGCAGCGCGCGACAGGTCTATGGCTACACCTTC	CASSARQVYGYTF
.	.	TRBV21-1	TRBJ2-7	TGTGCCAGCAGCACCCGGAGGCAGTACTTC	CASSTRRQYF
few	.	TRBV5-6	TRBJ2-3	TGTGCCAGCAGCTTGTTAGCGGGCACAGATACGCAGTATTTT	CASSLLAGTDTQYF
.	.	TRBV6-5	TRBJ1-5	TGTGCCAGCAGTTCCGGTGGGAGGGGACGAAAACAGCCCCAGCATTTT	CASSSGGRGRKQPQHF
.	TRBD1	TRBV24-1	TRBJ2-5	TGTGCCACCGGCGAAGGGGACAGGGGGCTGGGAGAGACCCAGTACTTC	CATGEGDRGLGETQYF
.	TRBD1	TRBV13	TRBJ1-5	TGTGCCAGCAGCCACAGGGGGAAACAGCCCCAGCATTTT	CASSHRGKQPQHF
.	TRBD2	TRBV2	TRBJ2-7	TGTGCCAGCATTACGGATAGCGGGGGCCTCTACTTC	CASITDSGGLYF
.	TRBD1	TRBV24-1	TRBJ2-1	TGTGCCACCAGTGATTTTGGGGGACAGGGAACCAGAGAGCAGTTCTTC	CATSDFGGQGTREQFF